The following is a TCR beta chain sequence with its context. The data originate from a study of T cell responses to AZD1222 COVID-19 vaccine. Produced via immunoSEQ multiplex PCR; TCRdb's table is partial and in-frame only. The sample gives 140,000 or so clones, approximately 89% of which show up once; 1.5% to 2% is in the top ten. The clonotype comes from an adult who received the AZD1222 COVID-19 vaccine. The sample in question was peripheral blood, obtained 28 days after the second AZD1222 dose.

CDR3 DNA sequence: TGTGCCAGCAGCTTGGGACTAGCGGGAGGGCTTTACTACGAGCAGTACTTC. This gives the protein CASSLGLAGGLYYEQYF. This chain joins TRBV5-5 and TRBJ2-7, with TRBD2 matching 14 bases. CDR1 SGHKS and CDR2 YYEKEE come from the germline V gene (reference sequence). Trimming removed 0 bases from V and 3 bases from J; junction bases left unmatched: 5. The CDR3 has 17 residues.